Shown below are 26 T cell receptor beta chains from a single sample sequenced in a study of blood T cell repertoires in COVID-19 (dated by TCRdb to 2018 to 2021). The library was generated by the immunoSEQ multiplex PCR assay. TCRdb took over this immuneACCESS table, retaining in-frame rearrangements with V and J assigned. Such tables are incomplete; in checked studies, under half of the missing clones stem from an unresolved V gene, and the remainder is unexplained. The sample table lists approximately 290,000 clones, roughly 91% of them with a count of one. The ten biggest clones cover around 0.88% of the sample. The sequencing input was peripheral blood. These receptors all come from a young man with acute or convalescent COVID-19.

The V and J genes are TRBV3-1 (or the pseudogene TRBV3-2) and TRBJ2-1, with 12 bases lining up with TRBD1. The CDR3 totals 16 residues. Germline V lookup: CDR1 LGHDT, CDR2 YNNKEL (reference sequence). The trim removed 3 bases at V and 4 bases at J, leaving 4 bases unmatched. DNA for the CDR3: TGTGCCAGCAGCCAGTGGGACAGGGGGCCTTACAATGAGCAGTTCTTC. This translates into CASSQWDRGPYNEQFF.

The chain employs TRBV6-5 and TRBJ2-7; 12 nucleotides match TRBD2. V lost 6 bases and J lost 2; bases outside the gene matches: 5. Germline CDR1 and CDR2: MNHEY and SVGAGI. This CDR3 region has 15 residues. CDR3 DNA: TGTGCCAGCAGCCACACTAGCGGGGGGCCCTACGAGCAGTACTTC. Protein product: CASSHTSGGPYEQYF.

J is TRBJ1-5 and V is TRBV27; D may be TRBD1 (5 bases). The germline CDR1 and CDR2 sequences are MNHEY and SMNVEV (reference sequence). This CDR3 has 16 amino acids. V dropped 2 bases and J dropped 0 bases, with 11 bases sitting between them. The CDR3 nucleotides read TGTGCCAGCAGTTTAAGGGCAGGGAATAGCAATCAGCCCCAGCATTTT. Encoded protein: CASSLRAGNSNQPQHF.

The CDR3 is CASSGGTVASTDTQYF. The CDR3 nucleotides read TGCGCCAGCAGCGGGGGGACGGTTGCTAGCACAGATACGCAGTATTTT. The gene calls are TRBV5-1 and TRBJ2-3, with D tentatively TRBD2 (6 bases). The length of the CDR3 is 16 residues. In germline, CDR1 is SGHRS, CDR2 YFSETQ. V lost 4 bases, J lost 0 bases, and 15 bases lay in between.

This rearrangement joins TRBV30 to TRBJ2-1, with TRBD2 matching over 10 bases. Germline V lookup: CDR1 GTSNPN, CDR2 SVGIG (reference sequence). Trimming at V came to 3 bases and at J to 2 bases, leaving 4 bases not matched to a gene. The CDR3 runs to 15 residues. This chain's CDR3 is CAWSQLAGAYNEQFF. CDR3 DNA sequence: TGTGCCTGGAGCCAGCTAGCGGGGGCCTACAATGAGCAGTTCTTC.

The rearrangement joins TRBV28 to TRBJ2-1; 8 positions match TRBD1. In germline, CDR1 is MDHEN, CDR2 SYDVKM. The CDR3 is made up of 17 amino acids. Trimming cost V 4 bases and J 4 bases; bases outside gene matches: 12. CDR3 nucleotide sequence: TGTGCCAGCAGTTCAACAGGGGGGAACTTCCCGTACAATGAGCAGTTCTTC. It is translated as CASSSTGGNFPYNEQFF. Based on the CDR3 plus reference TRBV28 and TRBJ2-1, the full variable domain is DVKVTQSSRYLVKRTGEKVFLECVQDMDHENMFWYRQDPGLGLRLIYFSYDVKMKEKGDIPEGYSVSREKKERFSLILESASTNQTSMYLCASSSTGGNFPYNEQFFGPGTRLTVL.

The chain links TRBV27 to TRBJ2-1; D is uncertain. Germline CDR1 is MNHEY and CDR2 is SMNVEV (reference sequence). The V end was cut by 5 bases, the J end by 6 bases, with 11 bases between. The CDR3 runs to 13 residues. CDR3 region: CASSPHRSNEQFF. Written as DNA, the CDR3 is TGTGCCAGCAGTCCCCATAGATCCAATGAGCAGTTCTTC.

This clone was seen once. The chain has TRBV28 and TRBJ2-5, with 8 bases fitting TRBD2. Germline loops: CDR1 MDHEN, CDR2 SYDVKM. After removal of 6 bases from V and 6 bases from J, the junction contained 12 bases not matched to a gene. The CDR3 covers 15 residues. DNA of the CDR3: TGTGCCAGCAGCCCCGGGACTAGGAGGCAAAAGACCCAGTACTTC. Protein: CASSPGTRRQKTQYF.

This chain uses TRBV6-5 with TRBJ2-7; D is uncertain. The CDR3 is 14 residues long. The germline V and J ends were trimmed by 0 bases and 6 bases, with 12 bases remaining between them. Germline V lookup: CDR1 MNHEY, CDR2 SVGAGI. The CDR3 protein is CASSYSNRVFEQYF. The CDR3 region has the DNA TGTGCCAGCAGTTACTCGAATCGAGTCTTCGAGCAGTACTTC.

CDR3 sequence (DNA): TGTGCCAGCAGGAGGGCCGAAGGCACAGATACGCAGTATTTT. This encodes CASRRAEGTDTQYF. The rearrangement uses TRBV28 and TRBJ2-3; weak D call: TRBD2 (5 bases). This CDR3 is built from 14 residues. With 6 bases removed from V and 1 base from J, the gap between germline ends came to 11 bases. Germline CDR1 and CDR2: MDHEN and SYDVKM.

This clone was seen just once. This chain connects TRBV5-3 to TRBJ2-5; 12 bases line up with TRBD2. TRBV5-3 is placed among ORFs of uncertain function. The CDR3 is 19 amino acids. V trimming: 5 bases; J trimming: 0 bases; junction bases outside the gene matches: 14. CDR3 sequence (DNA): TGTGCCAGAAGGTCCGGGACTAGCGGGTTCAATTGTTACCAAGAGACCCAGTACTTC. Encoded protein: CARRSGTSGFNCYQETQYF.

This rearrangement joins TRBV10-1 to TRBJ2-2; no firm D call. Trimming pared 2 bases from V and 5 bases from J, leaving 9 bases between. Looked up from germline, CDR1 is WNHNN and CDR2 is SYGVQD (reference sequence). The CDR3 is 14 amino acids. The CDR3 DNA is TGCGCCAGCAGTGAGCCCGGGTGGACCGGGGAGCTGTTTTTT. Translated: CASSEPGWTGELFF.

The CDR3 DNA is TGTGCCAGCAGTTTTGTAGACAGGGCGCGCTACACCTTC. This sequence encodes CASSFVDRARYTF. V gene TRBV27 combines with J gene TRBJ1-2, with 7 bases matching TRBD1. CDR3 length equals 13 residues. From germline, CDR1 is MNHEY and CDR2 SMNVEV (reference sequence). V shed 3 bases and J 9 bases; nucleotides not matched to a gene: 7.

This chain joins TRBV27 and TRBJ2-3; D is perhaps TRBD1 (6 bases). This CDR3 comprises 15 residues. V dropped 3 bases and J dropped 0 bases, with 10 bases sitting between them. Germline lookup yields CDR1 MNHEY and CDR2 SMNVEV (reference sequence). The CDR3 DNA reads as TGTGCCAGCAGTTTGAACAGGGTCAGCACAGATACGCAGTATTTT. This sequence encodes CASSLNRVSTDTQYF.

The chain employs TRBV5-1 and TRBJ1-5, with 7 bases matching TRBD1. The CDR3 consists of 15 residues. The V segment lost 0 bases and the J segment 5 bases; nucleotides outside the gene matches: 5. From germline, CDR1 is SGHRS and CDR2 YFSETQ. The CDR3 protein is CASSLAGTAYQPQHF. The CDR3 DNA is TGCGCCAGCAGCTTGGCTGGGACAGCTTATCAGCCCCAGCATTTT. Full variable domain (missing parts from reference TRBV5-1 and TRBJ1-5): KAGVTQTPRYLIKTRGQQVTLSCSPISGHRSVSWYQQTPGQGLQFLFEYFSETQRNKGNFPGRFSGRQFSNSRSEMNVSTLELGDSALYLCASSLAGTAYQPQHFGDGTRLSIL.

The CDR3 DNA is TGTGCCAGCAGTGACCCAGGGGTGAACACTGAAGCTTTCTTT. This codes for CASSDPGVNTEAFF. The chain couples TRBV28 to TRBJ1-1; D might be TRBD1 (6 bases). CDR3 length: 14 residues. V lost 5 bases to trimming and J lost 0 bases, with 10 bases between them. Looked up from germline, CDR1 is MDHEN and CDR2 is SYDVKM.

V is TRBV21-1 and J is TRBJ2-2; the listed D gene, TRBD2, was not tested against the DNA. TRBV21-1 is a documented pseudogene. The CDR3 is 16 amino acids. The CDR3: CASSKPSGGNTGELFF. CDR3 coding DNA: TGTGCCAGCAGCAAACCCAGCGGGGGAAACACCGGGGAGCTGTTTTTT.

This clone has just one count. This chain links TRBV13 with TRBJ1-3, with unresolved D. The CDR3 contains 10 residues. V was cut by 8 bases and J by 5 bases, with 4 bases left in between. Germline-derived CDR1 and CDR2 are PRHDT and FYEKMQ (reference sequence). CDR3 region: CASARNTIYF. The CDR3 DNA reads as TGTGCCAGCGCTAGAAACACCATATATTTT.

The chain carries TRBV4-2 and TRBJ1-5; no firm D call. There are 13 residues in the CDR3. Trimming left V 2 bases short and J 5 bases short, with 7 bases between. Germline loops: CDR1 LGHNA, CDR2 YNFKEQ. The CDR3 reads CASSQSQHQPQHF. The CDR3 DNA reads TGTGCCAGCAGCCAATCACAGCATCAGCCCCAGCATTTT.

This clone was counted a few times. The chain recombines TRBV5-4 with TRBJ1-4, with D uncertain. Germline CDR1 is SGHNT and CDR2 is YYREEE (reference sequence). Trimming shortened V by 4 bases and J by 6 bases, and 10 bases separated the two germline ends. This CDR3 comprises 13 residues. The CDR3 protein is CASSPSGDEKLFF. CDR3 sequence (DNA): TGTGCCAGCAGCCCTTCGGGTGATGAAAAACTGTTTTTT.

The chain combines TRBV6-9 with TRBJ2-3, with D maybe TRBD2 (6 bases). The CDR3 runs to 15 residues. Germline values: CDR1 MNHGY, CDR2 SVAAGI. The V gene lost 2 bases and the J gene lost 0 bases, with 9 bases spanning the gap. This CDR3 is CASSYTGTSTDTQYF. For the CDR3, the DNA is TGTGCCAGCAGTTATACCGGGACTAGCACAGATACGCAGTATTTT.

This clone is a singleton in its sample. The CDR3 DNA reads as TGTGCCAGCAGGGCTAGCGGTACAGATACGCAGTATTTT. Its translation: CASRASGTDTQYF. The chain joins TRBV21-1 to TRBJ2-3; TRBD2, the table's D call, lacks a check against the DNA. TRBV21-1 is annotated as a pseudogene. The CDR3 totals 13 residues.

The V call is TRBV28, the J call TRBJ2-1; 13 bases line up with TRBD2. With 6 bases clipped from V and 9 bases from J, the junction kept 11 bases outside the gene matches. The V gene's germline CDR1 is MDHEN and CDR2 SYDVKM. The length of the CDR3 is 16 residues. CDR3 loop: CASRGSGLAGVVEQFF. CDR3 DNA: TGTGCCAGCAGGGGCTCCGGACTAGCGGGAGTAGTTGAGCAGTTCTTC.

The chain's CDR3 is CASNPVSARGTGELFF. The CDR3 DNA reads as TGTGCCAGTAACCCCGTATCCGCCCGAGGTACCGGGGAGCTGTTTTTT. This chain joins TRBV19 and TRBJ2-2; D is uncertain. Germline V gives CDR1 LNHDA, CDR2 SQIVND (reference sequence). The V and J ends lost 7 bases and 5 bases respectively, with 20 bases between them. The CDR3 is 16 residues long.

The chain employs TRBV6-6 and TRBJ2-7; 7 bases are a match to TRBD2. Germline CDR1 reads MNHNY; CDR2 reads SVGAGI (reference sequence). This CDR3 is built from 12 residues. V shed 5 bases, J shed 6 bases, and the junction held 4 bases outside the gene matches. The CDR3 sequence is CASSQPGGEQYF. The CDR3 DNA is TGTGCCAGCAGTCAACCGGGGGGCGAGCAGTACTTC.

The chain links TRBV29-1 to TRBJ1-2; 9 bases fit TRBD1. After removal of 6 bases from V and 4 bases from J, the junction contained 6 bases not matched to a gene. The CDR3 loop spans 13 amino acids. The germline V gene has CDR1 SQVTM and CDR2 ANQGSEA. CDR3 bases: TGCAGCGTGGTGGGACAGGGCCGCTATGGCTACACCTTC. Protein sequence: CSVVGQGRYGYTF.